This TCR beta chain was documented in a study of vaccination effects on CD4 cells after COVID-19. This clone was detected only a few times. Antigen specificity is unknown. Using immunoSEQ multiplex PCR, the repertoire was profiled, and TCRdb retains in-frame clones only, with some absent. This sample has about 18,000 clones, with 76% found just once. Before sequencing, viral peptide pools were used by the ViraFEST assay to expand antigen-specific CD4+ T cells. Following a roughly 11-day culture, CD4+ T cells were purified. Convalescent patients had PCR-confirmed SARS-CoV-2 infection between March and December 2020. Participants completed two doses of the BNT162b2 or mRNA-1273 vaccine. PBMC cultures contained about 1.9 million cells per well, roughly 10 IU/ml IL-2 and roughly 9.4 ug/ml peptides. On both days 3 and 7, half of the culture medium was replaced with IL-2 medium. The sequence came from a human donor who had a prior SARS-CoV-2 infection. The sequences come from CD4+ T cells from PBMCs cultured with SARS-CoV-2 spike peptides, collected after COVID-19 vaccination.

Here the CDR3 DNA reads TGTGCCAGCAGCCGACGGACAGGGGCCCAAGAGACCCAGTACTTC. This translates into CASSRRTGAQETQYF. The chain is built from TRBV3-1 (or the pseudogene TRBV3-2) and TRBJ2-5, with 9 bases that match TRBD1. Germline CDR1 LGHDT, CDR2 YNNKEL (reference sequence). The V gene end was trimmed by 4 bases and the J gene end by 1 base; junction bases not matched to a gene: 4. The CDR3 totals 15 residues.